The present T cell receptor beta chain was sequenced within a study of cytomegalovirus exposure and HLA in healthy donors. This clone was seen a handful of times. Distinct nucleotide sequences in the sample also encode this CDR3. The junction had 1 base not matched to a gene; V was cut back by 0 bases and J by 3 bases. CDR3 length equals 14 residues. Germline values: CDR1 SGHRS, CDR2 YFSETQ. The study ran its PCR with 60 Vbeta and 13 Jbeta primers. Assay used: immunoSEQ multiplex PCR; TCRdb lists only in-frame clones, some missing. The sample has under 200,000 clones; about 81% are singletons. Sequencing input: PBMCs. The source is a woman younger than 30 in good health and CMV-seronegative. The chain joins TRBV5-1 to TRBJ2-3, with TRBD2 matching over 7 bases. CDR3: CASSLGGGTDTQYF. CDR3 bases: TGCGCCAGCAGCTTGGGGGGAGGGACAGATACGCAGTATTTT. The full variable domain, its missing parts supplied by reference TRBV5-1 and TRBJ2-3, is KAGVTQTPRYLIKTRGQQVTLSCSPISGHRSVSWYQQTPGQGLQFLFEYFSETQRNKGNFPGRFSGRQFSNSRSEMNVSTLELGDSALYLCASSLGGGTDTQYFGPGTRLTVL.